The 12 T cell receptor beta chains below were found in one sample sequenced in a study of blood T cell repertoires in COVID-19. The assay was immunoSEQ multiplex PCR, and TCRdb's table has in-frame clones only and misses some. The data contain approximately 120,000 clones, approximately 81% of them singletons. The sample was peripheral blood. All receptors come from a man aged 35 to 55 with active or convalescent COVID-19.

This sequence joins TRBV2 and TRBJ1-5, with TRBD1 identical over 7 bases. Trimming at V came to 7 bases and at J to 4 bases, leaving 10 bases not matched to a gene. CDR1 and CDR2 (germline): SNHLY, FYNNEI. This CDR3 has 15 amino acids. In DNA form, the CDR3 reads TGTGCCAGCATTAAAGACAGGGCGGAAAATCAGCCCCAGCATTTT. Translating gives CASIKDRAENQPQHF.

This clone has only a few counts. V and J are TRBV24-1 and TRBJ1-1; perhaps TRBD1 as D (6 bases). This CDR3 has 13 amino acids. Trimming removed 5 bases at V and 7 bases at J, with 13 bases between. The germline CDR1 and CDR2 sequences are KGHDR and SFDVKD. The DNA for the CDR3 is TGTGCCACCAGTGGCACAGGGTTCGATGAAGCTTTCTTT. Encoded protein: CATSGTGFDEAFF.

This clone has only a few counts. V gene TRBV24-1 combines with J gene TRBJ2-2, with 8 bases fitting TRBD2. Germline values: CDR1 KGHDR, CDR2 SFDVKD. V gave up 5 bases and J gave up 1 base; unmatched junction bases: 5. CDR3 size: 16 residues. CDR3 bases: TGTGCCACCAGTGGGTGGCTAGCGGGGAACACCGGGGAGCTGTTTTTT. It yields the protein CATSGWLAGNTGELFF.

This clone was picked up one time. The chain carries TRBV7-9 and TRBJ2-5, with 9 bases lining up with TRBD1. The CDR3 has 15 amino acids. Germline lookup yields CDR1 SEHNR and CDR2 FQNEAQ (reference sequence). V was clipped by 1 base and J by 4 bases; unmatched bases: 4. The CDR3 DNA sequence: TGTGCCAGCAGCTTAGGGACAGGGGTATTAGAGACCCAGTACTTC. Its protein is CASSLGTGVLETQYF.

A few counts support this clone. This chain joins TRBV30 and TRBJ1-1, with 7 bases fitting TRBD1. In germline, CDR1 is GTSNPN, CDR2 SVGIG (reference sequence). The CDR3 extends over 13 amino acids. With 7 bases clipped from V and 1 base from J, the junction kept 6 bases outside the gene matches. CDR3 residues: CASRGQPNTEAFF. The CDR3 DNA follows: TGTGCCTCGAGGGGACAGCCGAACACTGAAGCTTTCTTT.

The chain combines TRBV28 with TRBJ1-2, with a possible D match to TRBD1 (5 bases). V shed 2 bases and J shed 8 bases, with 21 bases lying between them. The V gene's germline CDR1 is MDHEN and CDR2 SYDVKM. This CDR3 has 16 residues. The CDR3 is CASSLTPLKGRGGYTF. The CDR3 DNA sequence: TGTGCCAGCAGTTTAACCCCTTTAAAGGGTAGGGGCGGCTACACCTTC.

The CDR3 coding sequence is TGTGCCAGCAGTTTAATGCAGGGAACCCATCAGCCCCAGCATTTT. This translates into CASSLMQGTHQPQHF. The chain couples TRBV28 to TRBJ1-5, with a weak D call TRBD1 (5 bases). CDR3 length equals 15 residues. V lost 2 bases and J lost 5, with 13 bases in between. The germline gives CDR1 MDHEN, CDR2 SYDVKM.

The genes are TRBV29-1 and TRBJ1-4; the D is unclear. Germline values: CDR1 SQVTM, CDR2 ANQGSEA. The CDR3 has 13 residues. The V end lost 1 base, the J end lost 9 bases, and 12 bases lay between the germline ends. The CDR3 DNA sequence: TGCAGCGTTGAAGTGGGCGGGAGGCAAAAACTGTTTTTT. Its protein product is CSVEVGGRQKLFF.

This clone occurred many times. The chain has TRBV9 and TRBJ1-3; D perhaps matches TRBD1 (6 bases). CDR1 is SGDLS and CDR2 is YYNGEE in the germline V gene. V was trimmed by 2 bases and J by 0 bases, leaving 9 bases between them. The CDR3 runs to 15 residues. The CDR3 DNA reads TGTGCCAGCAGCGTGGACAGCTACTCTGGAAACACCATATATTTT. Protein: CASSVDSYSGNTIYF.

This clone was seen only once. The genes are TRBV28 and TRBJ1-5; D is possibly TRBD1 (6 bases). The germline V gene has CDR1 MDHEN and CDR2 SYDVKM. Trimming stripped 6 bases from V and 5 bases from J, with 14 bases between. The CDR3 consists of 14 residues. This CDR3 is CASRDGGGYQPQHF. For the CDR3, the DNA is TGTGCCAGCAGAGACGGGGGGGGCTATCAGCCCCAGCATTTT.

The rearrangement joins TRBV7-9 to TRBJ2-3, with unresolved D. This CDR3 is built from 13 residues. V lost 2 bases to trimming and J lost 1 base, with 4 bases between them. CDR1 is SEHNR, CDR2 FQNEAQ, per germline (reference sequence). The CDR3 reads CASSLPGTDTQYF. Here the CDR3 DNA reads TGTGCCAGCAGCTTACCGGGCACAGATACGCAGTATTTT.

The rearrangement uses TRBV6-5 and TRBJ1-2; 8 nucleotides match TRBD1. The CDR3 totals 13 residues. The V gene end was trimmed by 6 bases and the J gene end by 5 bases; junction bases not matched to a gene: 5. Germline V gene sequence: CDR1 MNHEY, CDR2 SVGAGI. CDR3 in amino acids: CASRPTGVYGYTF. The CDR3 DNA follows: TGTGCCAGCAGGCCGACAGGGGTGTATGGCTACACCTTC.